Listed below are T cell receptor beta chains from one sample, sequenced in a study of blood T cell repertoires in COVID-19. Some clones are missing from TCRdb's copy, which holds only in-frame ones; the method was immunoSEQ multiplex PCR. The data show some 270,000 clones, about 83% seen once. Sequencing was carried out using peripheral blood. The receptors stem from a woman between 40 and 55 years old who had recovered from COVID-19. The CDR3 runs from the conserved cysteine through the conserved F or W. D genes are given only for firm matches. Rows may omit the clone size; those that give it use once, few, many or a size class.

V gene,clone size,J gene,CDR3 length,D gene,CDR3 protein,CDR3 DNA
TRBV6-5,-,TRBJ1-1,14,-,CASNQLTSHSEAFF,TGTGCCAGCAACCAGCTGACTAGCCACTCTGAAGCTTTCTTT
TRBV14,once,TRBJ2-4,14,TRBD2,CASSQAGGGNIQYF,TGTGCCAGCAGCCAAGCGGGGGGAGGTAACATTCAGTACTTC
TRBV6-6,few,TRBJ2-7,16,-,CASIPGEGGAFYEQYF,TGTGCCAGCATCCCAGGAGAAGGGGGGGCCTTCTACGAGCAGTACTTC
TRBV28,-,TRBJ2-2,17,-,CASSLSGWGENTGELFF,TGTGCCAGCAGTTTATCTGGGTGGGGGGAGAACACCGGGGAGCTGTTTTTT
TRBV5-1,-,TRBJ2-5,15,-,CASSPGGGGRETQYF,TGCGCCAGCAGCCCGGGGGGTGGGGGCCGAGAGACCCAGTACTTC
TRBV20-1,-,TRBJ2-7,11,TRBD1,CSATQGFEQYF,TGCAGTGCTACACAGGGGTTCGAGCAGTACTTC
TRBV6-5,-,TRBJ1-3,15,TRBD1,CASSRRDSSGNTIYF,TGTGCCAGCAGTCGCCGGGACAGCTCTGGAAACACCATATATTTT
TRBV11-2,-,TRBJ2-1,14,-,CASSLASQDNEQFF,TGTGCCAGCAGCTTAGCAAGCCAGGACAATGAGCAGTTCTTC
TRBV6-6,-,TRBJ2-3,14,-,CASSFTPSTDTQYF,TGTGCCAGCAGTTTCACACCTAGCACAGATACGCAGTATTTT
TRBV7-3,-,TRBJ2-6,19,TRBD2,CASSPQTSGSYSGANVLTF,TGTGCCAGCAGCCCTCAGACTAGCGGAAGTTACTCTGGGGCCAACGTCCTGACTTTC
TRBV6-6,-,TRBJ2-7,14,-,CASSYSDSSYEQYF,TGTGCCAGCAGTTACTCCGACAGCTCCTACGAGCAGTACTTC
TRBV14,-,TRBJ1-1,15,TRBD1,CASSPNRGFWTEAFF,TGTGCCAGCAGCCCGAACAGGGGGTTCTGGACTGAAGCTTTCTTT
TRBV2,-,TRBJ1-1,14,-,CASGRGGVNTEAFF,TGTGCCAGCGGCAGGGGTGGGGTGAACACTGAAGCTTTCTTT
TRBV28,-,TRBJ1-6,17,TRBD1,CASSHGTASSYNSPLHF,TGTGCCAGCAGTCATGGGACAGCGAGCTCCTATAATTCACCCCTCCACTTT
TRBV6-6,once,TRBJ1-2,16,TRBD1,CASSYTTRGQGYGYTF,TGTGCCAGCAGTTACACGACCCGCGGACAGGGCTATGGCTACACCTTC
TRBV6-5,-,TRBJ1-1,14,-,CASTQRGLNTEAFF,TGTGCCAGCACCCAGCGCGGCCTGAACACTGAAGCTTTCTTT
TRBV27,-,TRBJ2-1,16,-,CASSLAGLSSYNEQFF,TGTGCCAGCAGTTTAGCGGGCTTAAGCTCCTACAATGAGCAGTTCTTC